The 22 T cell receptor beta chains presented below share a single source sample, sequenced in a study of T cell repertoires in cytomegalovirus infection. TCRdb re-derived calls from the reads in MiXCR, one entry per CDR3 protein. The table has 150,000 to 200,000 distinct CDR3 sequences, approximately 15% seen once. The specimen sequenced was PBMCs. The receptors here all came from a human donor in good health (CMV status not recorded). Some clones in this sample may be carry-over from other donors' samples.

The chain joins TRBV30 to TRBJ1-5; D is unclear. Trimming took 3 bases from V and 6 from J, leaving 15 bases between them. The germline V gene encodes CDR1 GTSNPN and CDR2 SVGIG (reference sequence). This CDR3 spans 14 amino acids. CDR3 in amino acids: CAWRTTGGGQPQHF. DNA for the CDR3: TGTGCCTGGAGGACGACCGGAGGCGGTCAGCCCCAGCATTTT.

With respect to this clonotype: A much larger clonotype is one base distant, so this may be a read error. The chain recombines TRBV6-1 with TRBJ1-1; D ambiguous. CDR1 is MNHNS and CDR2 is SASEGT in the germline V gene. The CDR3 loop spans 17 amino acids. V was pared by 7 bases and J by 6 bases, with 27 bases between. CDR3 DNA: TGTGCCAGCACTAGGGCCCCGGACTTCCAGGAACACTCTGAAGCTTTCTTT. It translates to CASTRAPDFQEHSEAFF.

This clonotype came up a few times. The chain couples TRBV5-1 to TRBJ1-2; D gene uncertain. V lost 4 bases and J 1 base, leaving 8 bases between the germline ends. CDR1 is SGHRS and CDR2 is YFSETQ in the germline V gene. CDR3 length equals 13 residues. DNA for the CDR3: TGCGCCAGCAGCCCCCCGGATAACTATGGCTACACCTTC. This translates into CASSPPDNYGYTF.

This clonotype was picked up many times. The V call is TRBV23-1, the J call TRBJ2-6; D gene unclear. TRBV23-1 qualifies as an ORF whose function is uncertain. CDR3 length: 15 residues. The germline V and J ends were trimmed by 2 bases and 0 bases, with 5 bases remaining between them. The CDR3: CASSQGISGANVLTF. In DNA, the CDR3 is TGCGCCAGCAGTCAAGGCATCTCTGGGGCCAACGTCCTGACTTTC.

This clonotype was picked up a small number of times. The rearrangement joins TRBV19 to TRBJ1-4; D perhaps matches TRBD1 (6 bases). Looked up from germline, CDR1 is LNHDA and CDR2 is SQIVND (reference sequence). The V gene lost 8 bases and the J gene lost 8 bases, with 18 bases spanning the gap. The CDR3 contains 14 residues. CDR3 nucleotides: TGTGCCAGTGGAGGGGACACGGGAGTCGAAAAACTGTTTTTT. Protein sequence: CASGGDTGVEKLFF.

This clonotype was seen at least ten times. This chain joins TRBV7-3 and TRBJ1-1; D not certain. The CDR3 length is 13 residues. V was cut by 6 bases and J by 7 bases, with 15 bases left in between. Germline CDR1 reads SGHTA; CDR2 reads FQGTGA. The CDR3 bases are TGTGCCAGCAGGGCTCAGAACGTACGTGAAGCTTTCTTT. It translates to CASRAQNVREAFF.

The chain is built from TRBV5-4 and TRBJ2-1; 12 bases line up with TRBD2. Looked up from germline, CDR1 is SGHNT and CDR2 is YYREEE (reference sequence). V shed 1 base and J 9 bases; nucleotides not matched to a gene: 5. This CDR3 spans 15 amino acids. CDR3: CASSLRTSGVLEQFF. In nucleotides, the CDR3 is TGTGCCAGCAGCTTGAGGACTAGCGGGGTACTTGAGCAGTTCTTC.

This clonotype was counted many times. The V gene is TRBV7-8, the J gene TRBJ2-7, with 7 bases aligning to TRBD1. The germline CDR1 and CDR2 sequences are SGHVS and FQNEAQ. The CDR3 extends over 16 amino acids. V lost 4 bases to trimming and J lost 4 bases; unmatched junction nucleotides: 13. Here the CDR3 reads CASSSRRDSTIYEQYF. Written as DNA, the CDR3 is TGTGCCAGCAGCTCCCGTCGGGACAGTACCATTTACGAGCAGTACTTC.

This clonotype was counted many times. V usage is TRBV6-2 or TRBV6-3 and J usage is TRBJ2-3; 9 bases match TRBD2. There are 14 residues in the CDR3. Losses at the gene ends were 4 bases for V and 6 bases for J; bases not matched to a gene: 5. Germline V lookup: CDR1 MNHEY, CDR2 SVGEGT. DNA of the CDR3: TGTGCCAGCAGTTCAGCGGGGGGCTGGGATACGCAGTATTTT. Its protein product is CASSSAGGWDTQYF.

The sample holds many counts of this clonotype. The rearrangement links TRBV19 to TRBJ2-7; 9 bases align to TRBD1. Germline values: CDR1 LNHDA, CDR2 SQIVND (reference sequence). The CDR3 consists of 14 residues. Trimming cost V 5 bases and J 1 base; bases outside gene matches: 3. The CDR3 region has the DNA TGTGCCAGTAGTGTAGGACAGGGGTCCTACGAGCAGTACTTC. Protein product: CASSVGQGSYEQYF.

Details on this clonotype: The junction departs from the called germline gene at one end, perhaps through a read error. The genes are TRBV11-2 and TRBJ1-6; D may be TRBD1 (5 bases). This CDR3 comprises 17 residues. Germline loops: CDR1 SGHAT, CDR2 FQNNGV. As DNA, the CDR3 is TGTGCCAACAGCTTAGGTAATCCAGGGATGGAAAATTCACCCCTCCACTTT. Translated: CANSLGNPGMENSPLHF.

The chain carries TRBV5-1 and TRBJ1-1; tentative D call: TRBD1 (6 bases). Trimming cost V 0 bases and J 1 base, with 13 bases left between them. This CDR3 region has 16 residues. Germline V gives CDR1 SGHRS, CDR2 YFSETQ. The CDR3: CASSLEARGGNTEAFF. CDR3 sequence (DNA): TGCGCCAGCAGCTTGGAAGCCAGGGGCGGGAACACTGAAGCTTTCTTT. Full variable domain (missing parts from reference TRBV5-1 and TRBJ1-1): KAGVTQTPRYLIKTRGQQVTLSCSPISGHRSVSWYQQTPGQGLQFLFEYFSETQRNKGNFPGRFSGRQFSNSRSEMNVSTLELGDSALYLCASSLEARGGNTEAFFGQGTRLTVV.

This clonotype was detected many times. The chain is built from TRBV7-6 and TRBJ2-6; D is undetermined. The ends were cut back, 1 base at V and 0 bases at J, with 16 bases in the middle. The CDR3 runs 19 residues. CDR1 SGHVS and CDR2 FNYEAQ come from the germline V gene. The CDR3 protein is CASSLGFRTSSSGANVLTF. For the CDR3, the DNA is TGTGCCAGCAGCTTAGGATTCAGAACCTCCAGCTCTGGGGCCAACGTCCTGACTTTC.

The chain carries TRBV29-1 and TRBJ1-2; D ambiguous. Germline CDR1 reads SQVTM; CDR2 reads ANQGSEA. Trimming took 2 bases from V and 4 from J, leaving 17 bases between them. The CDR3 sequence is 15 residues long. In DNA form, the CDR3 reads TGCAGCGTTGAAAGCCCCCCTGTGGTTCGCTATGGCTACACCTTC. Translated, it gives CSVESPPVVRYGYTF. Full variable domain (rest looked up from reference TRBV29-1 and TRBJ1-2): SAVISQKPSRDICQRGTSLTIQCQVDSQVTMMFWYRQQPGQSLTLIATANQGSEATYESGFVIDKFPISRPNLTFSTLTVSNMSPEDSSIYLCSVESPPVVRYGYTFGSGTRLTVV.

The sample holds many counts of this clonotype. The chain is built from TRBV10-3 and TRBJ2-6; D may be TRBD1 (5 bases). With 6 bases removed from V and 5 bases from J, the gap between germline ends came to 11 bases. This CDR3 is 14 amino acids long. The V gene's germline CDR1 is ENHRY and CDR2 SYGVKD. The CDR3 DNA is TGTGCCATCAGCGATTCGGACAGGGCCAACGTCCTGACTTTC. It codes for CAISDSDRANVLTF.

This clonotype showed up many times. The CDR3 sequence: CASSLGGYYEQYF. In DNA form, the CDR3 reads TGTGCCAGCAGCTTAGGGGGCTACTACGAGCAGTACTTC. J is TRBJ2-7 and V is TRBV7-2; the D gene is possibly TRBD1 (5 bases). V was shortened by 1 base and J by 3 bases, with 7 bases between the two germline ends. Germline CDR1 SGHTA, CDR2 FQGNSA. The CDR3 runs 13 residues.

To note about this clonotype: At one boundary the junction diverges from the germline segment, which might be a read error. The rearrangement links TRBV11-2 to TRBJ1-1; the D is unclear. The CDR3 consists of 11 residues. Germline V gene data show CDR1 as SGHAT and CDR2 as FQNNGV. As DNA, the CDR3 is TGTGCCAGCAGTTCTCCTAAAGGAACGATCTTT. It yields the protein CASSSPKGTIF. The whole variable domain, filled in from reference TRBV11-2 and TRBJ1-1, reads EAGVAQSPRYKIIEKRQSVAFWCNPISGHATLYWYQQILGQGPKLLIQFQNNGVVDDSQLPKDRFSAERLKGVDSTLKIQPAKLEDSAVYLCASSSPKGTIFGQGTRLTVV.

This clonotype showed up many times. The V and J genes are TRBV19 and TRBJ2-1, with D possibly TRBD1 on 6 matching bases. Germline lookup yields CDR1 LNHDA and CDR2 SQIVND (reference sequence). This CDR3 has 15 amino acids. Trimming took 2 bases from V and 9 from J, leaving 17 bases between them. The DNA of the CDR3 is TGTGCCAGTAGTATAAATTGGGACACAAGCGCTGAGCAGTTCTTC. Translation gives CASSINWDTSAEQFF. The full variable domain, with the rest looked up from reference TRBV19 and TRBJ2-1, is DGGITQSPKYLFRKEGQNVTLSCEQNLNHDAMYWYRQDPGQGLRLIYYSQIVNDFQKGDIAEGYSVSREKKESFPLTVTSAQKNPTAFYLCASSINWDTSAEQFFGPGTRLTVL.

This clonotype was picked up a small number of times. CDR3 coding DNA: TGCAGCGGGGACAGCGATGGGACTGAAGCTTTCTTT. This encodes CSGDSDGTEAFF. This chain uses TRBV29-1 with TRBJ1-1; 7 bases are shared with TRBD1. Per germline, CDR1 SQVTM and CDR2 ANQGSEA. The J segment lost 5 bases and the V segment lost 7 bases, leaving 7 bases of the junction unmatched. The CDR3 is 12 residues long.

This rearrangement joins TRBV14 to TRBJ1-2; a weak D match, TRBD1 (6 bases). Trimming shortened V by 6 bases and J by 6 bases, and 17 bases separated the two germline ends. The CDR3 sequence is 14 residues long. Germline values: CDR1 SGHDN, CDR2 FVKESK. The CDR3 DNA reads TGTGCCAGCAGTGATTTCGGGGGGCCCGATGGCTACACCTTC. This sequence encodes CASSDFGGPDGYTF.

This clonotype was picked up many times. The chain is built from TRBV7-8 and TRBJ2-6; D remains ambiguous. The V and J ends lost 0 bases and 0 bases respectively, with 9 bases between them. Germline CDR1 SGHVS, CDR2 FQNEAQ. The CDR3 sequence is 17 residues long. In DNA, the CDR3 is TGTGCCAGCAGCTTAGCCAGAGCCAGCTCTGGGGCCAACGTCCTGACTTTC. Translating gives CASSLARASSGANVLTF. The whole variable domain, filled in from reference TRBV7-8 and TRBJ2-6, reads GAGVSQSPRYKVAKRGQDVALRCDPISGHVSLFWYQQALGQGPEFLTYFQNEAQLDKSGLPSDRFFAERPEGSVSTLKIQRTQQEDSAVYLCASSLARASSGANVLTFGAGSRLTVL.

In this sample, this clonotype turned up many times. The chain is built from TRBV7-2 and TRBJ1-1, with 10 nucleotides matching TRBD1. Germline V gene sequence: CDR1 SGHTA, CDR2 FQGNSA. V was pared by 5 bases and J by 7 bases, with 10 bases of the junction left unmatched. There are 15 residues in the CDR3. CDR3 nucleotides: TGTGCCAGCAGCGTGTCGGGACAGGGGCGCGGTGAAGCTTTCTTT. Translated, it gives CASSVSGQGRGEAFF.